Each of the 22 T cell receptor beta chains below was sequenced from the same sample in a study of T cell responses to AZD1222 COVID-19 vaccine. Profiling relied on immunoSEQ multiplex PCR, and the TCRdb table lists in-frame clones only, not all of them. The sample has roughly 180,000 clones; roughly nine tenths are singletons. The sample consisted of peripheral blood, taken on day 0 of AZD1222 vaccination. Receptor source: an adult in good health.

This rearrangement joins TRBV28 to TRBJ2-7, with TRBD1 matching over 9 bases. This CDR3 has 14 residues. Germline loops: CDR1 MDHEN, CDR2 SYDVKM. With V trimmed by 6 bases and J by 2 bases, 5 bases remained unmatched. For the CDR3, the DNA is TGTGCCAGCAGCGGACAGGGGTACCCCTACGAGCAGTACTTC. Its protein is CASSGQGYPYEQYF. The entire variable domain, with the rest obtained from reference TRBV28 and TRBJ2-7, is as follows: DVKVTQSSRYLVKRTGEKVFLECVQDMDHENMFWYRQDPGLGLRLIYFSYDVKMKEKGDIPEGYSVSREKKERFSLILESASTNQTSMYLCASSGQGYPYEQYFGPGTRLTVT.

This chain joins TRBV28 and TRBJ1-2; 7 positions agree with TRBD1. Germline CDR1 reads MDHEN; CDR2 reads SYDVKM. Trimming removed 6 bases from V and 3 bases from J; junction bases left unmatched: 7. The CDR3 length is 14 residues. CDR3 residues: CASSRRTGYYGYTF. CDR3 nucleotides: TGTGCCAGCAGCCGGAGGACAGGTTACTATGGCTACACCTTC.

V and J are TRBV28 and TRBJ1-2; 10 bases match TRBD1. Trimming at V came to 3 bases and at J to 8 bases, leaving 6 bases not matched to a gene. This CDR3 has 14 residues. Germline V gene sequence: CDR1 MDHEN, CDR2 SYDVKM. The CDR3 sequence is CASSFRQGAWGYTF. Here the CDR3 DNA reads TGTGCCAGCAGTTTTCGACAGGGGGCGTGGGGCTACACCTTC.

The count of this clone is one. The chain uses TRBV4-3 and TRBJ1-1, with TRBD1 as a possible D gene (6 bases). The CDR3 has 16 residues. CDR1 LGHNA and CDR2 YSLEER come from the germline V gene. Trimming left V 0 bases short and J 5 bases short, with 16 bases between. The CDR3 sequence: CASSQDVFRGLTEAFF. The CDR3 bases are TGCGCCAGCAGCCAAGATGTGTTTCGGGGGCTTACTGAAGCTTTCTTT.

V and J are TRBV6-2 or TRBV6-3 and TRBJ1-2, with 7 bases lining up with TRBD1. Per germline, CDR1 MNHEY and CDR2 SVGEGT. Losses at the gene ends were 6 bases for V and 4 bases for J; bases not matched to a gene: 8. The CDR3 runs to 14 residues. CDR3 region: CASSRMTGSYGYTF. For the CDR3, the DNA is TGTGCCAGCAGCCGTATGACAGGGAGCTATGGCTACACCTTC.

This chain links TRBV19 with TRBJ1-5; D gene uncertain. Trimming stripped 0 bases from V and 0 bases from J, with 6 bases between. Germline values: CDR1 LNHDA, CDR2 SQIVND (reference sequence). CDR3 length: 15 amino acids. The CDR3 is CASSIERHSNQPQHF. The CDR3 DNA reads TGTGCCAGTAGTATAGAGAGACATAGCAATCAGCCCCAGCATTTT.

This clone was recorded once. The chain employs TRBV11-3 and TRBJ2-5; TRBD1 matches 12 bases. V shed 1 base, J shed 1 base, and the junction held 1 base outside the gene matches. The CDR3 consists of 16 residues. The V gene's germline CDR1 is SGHNT and CDR2 YENEEA. DNA for the CDR3: TGTGCCAGCAGCTTAGGGGACAGGGGGCTCCAAGAGACCCAGTACTTC. Protein: CASSLGDRGLQETQYF. Supplemented by reference TRBV11-3 and TRBJ2-5, the full variable domain reads EAGVVQSPRYKIIEKKQPVAFWCNPISGHNTLYWYLQNLGQGPELLIRYENEEAVDDSQLPKDRFSAERLKGVDSTLKIQPAELGDSAVYLCASSLGDRGLQETQYFGPGTRLLVL.

V and J are TRBV25-1 and TRBJ1-1; tentative D call: TRBD1 (5 bases). The CDR3 is made up of 14 amino acids. Per germline, CDR1 MGHDK and CDR2 SYGVNS. Trimming pared 1 base from V and 2 bases from J, leaving 8 bases between. CDR3 in amino acids: CASSEWGQNTEAFF. The CDR3 bases are TGTGCCAGCAGTGAATGGGGCCAAAACACTGAAGCTTTCTTT.

The chain uses TRBV4-3 and TRBJ2-1, with a weak D call TRBD2 (5 bases). The V gene lost 0 bases and the J gene lost 10 bases, with 10 bases spanning the gap. CDR1 is LGHNA, CDR2 YSLEER, per germline. The CDR3 totals 13 residues. The CDR3 reads CASSQDPGREQFF. CDR3 coding DNA: TGCGCCAGCAGCCAAGATCCGGGAAGAGAGCAGTTCTTC.

The genes are TRBV6-5 and TRBJ2-1, with D maybe TRBD1 (6 bases). CDR3 length equals 13 residues. Trimming took off 2 bases at V and 6 bases at J, with 8 bases between the two ends. CDR1 MNHEY and CDR2 SVGAGI come from the germline V gene. DNA for the CDR3: TGTGCCAGCAGTTACGGACAGTCCAATGAGCAGTTCTTC. It specifies CASSYGQSNEQFF.

The chain combines TRBV15 with TRBJ1-5; D unclear. The CDR3 runs to 14 residues. CDR1 and CDR2 from the germline V gene are LNHNV and YYDKDF (reference sequence). The V end was cut by 5 bases, the J end by 7 bases, with 15 bases between. For the CDR3, the DNA is TGTGCCACCAGCCCCCGACCTGACCACCAGCCCCAGCATTTT. It is translated as CATSPRPDHQPQHF. Complete variable domain (other parts from reference TRBV15 and TRBJ1-5): DAMVIQNPRYQVTQFGKPVTLSCSQTLNHNVMYWYQQKSSQAPKLLFHYYDKDFNNEADTPDNFQSRRPNTSFCFLDIRSPGLGDTAMYLCATSPRPDHQPQHFGDGTRLSIL.

The chain links TRBV29-1 to TRBJ1-2, with D hard to call. CDR1 and CDR2 (germline): SQVTM, ANQGSEA. This CDR3 region has 13 residues. Trimming stripped 3 bases from V and 4 bases from J, with 12 bases between. CDR3 sequence: CSVDPQAGYGYTF. CDR3 nucleotide sequence: TGCAGCGTTGATCCCCAGGCGGGCTATGGCTACACCTTC.

The chain carries TRBV5-6 and TRBJ2-7; D gene uncertain. This CDR3 is 14 amino acids long. V was cut by 0 bases and J by 2 bases, with 9 bases left in between. CDR1 and CDR2 from the germline V gene are SGHDT and YYEEEE. CDR3 loop: CASSLGPLPYEQYF. In nucleotides, the CDR3 is TGTGCCAGCAGCTTGGGTCCCTTACCCTACGAGCAGTACTTC.

The chain combines TRBV5-1 with TRBJ1-4; 9 bases match TRBD1. The germline gives CDR1 SGHRS, CDR2 YFSETQ. With V trimmed by 5 bases and J by 6 bases, 5 bases remained unmatched. This CDR3 region has 14 residues. CDR3 sequence: CASSRDRADEKLFF. CDR3 bases: TGCGCCAGCAGTCGGGACAGGGCCGATGAAAAACTGTTTTTT.

This clone was seen only a few times. The V call is TRBV14, the J call TRBJ2-3; 8 bases line up with TRBD1. This CDR3 region has 16 residues. Germline V gene data show CDR1 as SGHDN and CDR2 as FVKESK. Losses at the gene ends were 3 bases for V and 6 bases for J; bases not matched to a gene: 11. CDR3 in amino acids: CASSHIQGELLDTQYF. The CDR3 nucleotides are TGTGCCAGCAGCCACATACAGGGGGAACTCCTGGATACGCAGTATTTT.

The chain recombines TRBV27 with TRBJ2-2; perhaps TRBD1 as D (5 bases). CDR3 size: 15 residues. From germline, CDR1 is MNHEY and CDR2 SMNVEV (reference sequence). The ends were cut back, 5 bases at V and 2 bases at J, with 12 bases in the middle. Written as DNA, the CDR3 is TGTGCCAGCAGTCTAACAGGTGCCAACACCGGGGAGCTGTTTTTT. Protein: CASSLTGANTGELFF.

The rearrangement joins TRBV27 to TRBJ2-1; TRBD2 matches at 13 bases. The ends lost 0 bases at V and 4 bases at J; junction bases unmatched: 3. The V gene's germline CDR1 is MNHEY and CDR2 SMNVEV (reference sequence). The CDR3 runs 17 residues. In DNA form, the CDR3 reads TGTGCCAGCAGTTTATCGAGACTAGCGGGAGGATACAATGAGCAGTTCTTC. It is translated as CASSLSRLAGGYNEQFF.

This clone was detected only once. The genes are TRBV7-6 and TRBJ1-5; 9 positions match TRBD1. J lost 7 bases, V lost 1 base, and 5 bases had no gene match. Germline-derived CDR1 and CDR2 are SGHVS and FNYEAQ. The CDR3 is 15 amino acids. The CDR3: CASSLGTGAGQPQHF. CDR3 sequence (DNA): TGTGCCAGCAGCTTAGGGACAGGGGCAGGGCAGCCCCAGCATTTT.

The chain links TRBV7-9 to TRBJ1-4; TRBD1 agrees at 7 bases. Germline V gene data show CDR1 as SEHNR and CDR2 as FQNEAQ (reference sequence). The CDR3 covers 13 residues. After removal of 5 bases from V and 8 bases from J, the junction contained 5 bases not matched to a gene. CDR3 residues: CASSLDRAEKLFF. The CDR3 DNA reads as TGTGCCAGCAGCCTTGACAGGGCGGAAAAACTGTTTTTT.

The V gene is TRBV4-1, the J gene TRBJ1-1; the match to TRBD1 covers 8 bases. This CDR3 is built from 13 residues. V shed 0 bases, J shed 8 bases, and the junction held 2 bases outside the gene matches. CDR1 MGHRA and CDR2 YSYEKL come from the germline V gene. Here the CDR3 reads CASSQDRTGEAFF. The DNA for the CDR3 is TGCGCCAGCAGCCAAGATCGGACAGGGGAAGCTTTCTTT.

The V call is TRBV28, the J call TRBJ1-1; TRBD1 is a possible D gene (5 bases). The CDR3 extends over 14 amino acids. Between the trimmed V and J ends, which lost 3 bases and 4 bases, there was a span of 12 bases. The V gene's germline CDR1 is MDHEN and CDR2 SYDVKM. The CDR3 DNA is TGTGCCAGCAGTTTGAGCCCTAGGGGCACTGAAGCTTTCTTT. This translates into CASSLSPRGTEAFF.

As to this clone: Other DNA sequences in the sample encode the same CDR3. The V gene is TRBV5-1, the J gene TRBJ2-7; D unclear. The CDR3 length is 12 residues. Per the germline V gene, CDR1 is SGHRS and CDR2 is YFSETQ. Trimming took 2 bases from V and 4 from J, leaving 7 bases between them. The chain's CDR3 is CASSLTDYEQYF. As DNA, the CDR3 is TGCGCCAGCAGCTTAACGGATTACGAGCAGTACTTC.